This T cell receptor (beta chain) was captured by sequencing in a study of blood T cell repertoires in COVID-19. The overall study: Collection of acute and convalescent COVID-19 samples took place in the United States, Italy and Spain. The analysed material was cDNA or gDNA that came from T cells, B-cell-depleted T cells, or PBMCs.

Per the original methods: Reference gene primer amplification gave nucleated cell count estimates. Here immunoSEQ multiplex PCR was the method, and the copy in TCRdb shows in-frame clones only, minus some. The D gene and trimming were derived from the DNA, and the V and J assignments and clone size from that table. The sample includes approximately 26,000 clones, approximately 77% of them seen just once. Germline values: CDR1 SNHLY, CDR2 FYNNEI. V shed 4 bases and J 3 bases; nucleotides not matched to a gene: 4. This CDR3 region has 14 residues. The sequenced sample was peripheral blood. The origin of this receptor is a man at least 80 years old with active or convalescent COVID-19. The chain is built from TRBV2 and TRBJ2-7, with 9 positions matching TRBD2. For the CDR3, the DNA is TGTGCCAGCAGTGCGGCTAGCGGGATCTACGAGCAGTACTTC. Translated, it gives CASSAASGIYEQYF.